The rows below give T cell receptor beta chains drawn from one sample of a study of shared clonotypes between healthy human individuals. Data came from immunoSEQ multiplex PCR; TCRdb stores just in-frame clones and leaves some out. The repertoire consists of nearly 750,000 clones, with approximately 72% occurring once and the leading ten covering less than 2%. The sequenced material came from memory CD4+ T cells sorted from blood. The receptors shown here come from a woman aged 25 to 39 in good health. Both conserved end residues are part of each CDR3. Each record gives: CDR3 DNA, CDR3 protein, V gene, J gene, D gene, clone size. The D gene is left open where the match is weak. Only part of the rows carry a size: once, few, many, or a class if the clone is expanded.

DNA: TGTGCCAGCTCACCCGGGGGGAAGACCCAGTACTTC
CDR3: CASSPGGKTQYF
V: TRBV18
J: TRBJ2-5
D: TRBD2
size: .

DNA: TGTGCCAGCTCAAGAAGGAGTAGCGGGAACACCGGGGAGCTGTTTTTT
CDR3: CASSRRSSGNTGELFF
V: TRBV18
J: TRBJ2-2
D: .
size: .

DNA: TGTGCCAGCAGCTTGACAGGGGCCAAAAACATTCAGTACTTC
CDR3: CASSLTGAKNIQYF
V: TRBV11-2
J: TRBJ2-4
D: TRBD1
size: .

DNA: TGTGCTACCAGGTCAACTAATGAAAAACTGTTTTTT
CDR3: CATRSTNEKLFF
V: TRBV2
J: TRBJ1-4
D: .
size: few

DNA: TGTGCCACCCAGGAAGGGGACGCCGGGATCTACGAGCAGTACTTC
CDR3: CATQEGDAGIYEQYF
V: TRBV10-3
J: TRBJ2-7
D: .
size: .

DNA: TGTGCCTGGGGTCGCCGGGCCTACGAGCAGTACTTC
CDR3: CAWGRRAYEQYF
V: TRBV30
J: TRBJ2-7
D: .
size: .

DNA: TGTGCCAGCAGCAACCGACAGGGTAGGGACACCGGGGAGCTGTTTTTT
CDR3: CASSNRQGRDTGELFF
V: TRBV7-8
J: TRBJ2-2
D: TRBD1
size: .

DNA: TGTGCCAGCGCGTCTACCTACGAGCAGTACTTC
CDR3: CASASTYEQYF
V: TRBV18
J: TRBJ2-7
D: .
size: once

DNA: TGTGCCAGCAGCTTAGCTTCCCTAGCGGGAGGAGGCGATGAGCAGTTCTTC
CDR3: CASSLASLAGGGDEQFF
V: TRBV7-2
J: TRBJ2-1
D: TRBD2
size: .

DNA: TGCGCCAGCAGCCAACGGCGGGAAGTGTTTAATGAGCAGTACTTC
CDR3: CASSQRREVFNEQYF
V: TRBV4-1
J: TRBJ2-7
D: .
size: .

DNA: TGTGCCAGCAGCTCCGACAGGCGAAACAATGAGCAGTTCTTC
CDR3: CASSSDRRNNEQFF
V: TRBV2
J: TRBJ2-1
D: .
size: .

DNA: TGCGCCAGCAGCCTAGCCGGGACAGATCAGCCCCAGCATTTT
CDR3: CASSLAGTDQPQHF
V: TRBV4-1
J: TRBJ1-5
D: TRBD1
size: .

DNA: TGTGCCAGCAGAGACATCTACGAGCAGTACTTC
CDR3: CASRDIYEQYF
V: TRBV25-1
J: TRBJ2-7
D: .
size: .

DNA: TGCGCCAGCAGCCGGTTAGCGGGGACGCGGTACGAGCAGTACTTC
CDR3: CASSRLAGTRYEQYF
V: TRBV5-1
J: TRBJ2-7
D: TRBD2
size: .

DNA: TGTGCCAGCAGTTTATCAGGCGGAAACACCATATATTTT
CDR3: CASSLSGGNTIYF
V: TRBV27
J: TRBJ1-3
D: .
size: .

DNA: TGTGCCAGCAGCGCAGGGTTCTACGAGCAGTACTTC
CDR3: CASSAGFYEQYF
V: TRBV11-2
J: TRBJ2-7
D: .
size: .

DNA: TGTGCCTGGAGTGTAGGTTTGGATCAGCCCCAGCATTTT
CDR3: CAWSVGLDQPQHF
V: TRBV30
J: TRBJ1-5
D: .
size: many

DNA: TGCGCCAGCAGCTACCTTGGCAGGAGCGAGCAGTACTTC
CDR3: CASSYLGRSEQYF
V: TRBV5-1
J: TRBJ2-7
D: .
size: .

DNA: TGTGCCAGCAGCCGGGACCGAGCTAACTATGGCTACACCTTC
CDR3: CASSRDRANYGYTF
V: TRBV5-4
J: TRBJ1-2
D: .
size: .

DNA: TGCGCCAGCAGCTTGGCTCTGAGCGGGTCGTTTACCGGGGAGCTGTTTTTT
CDR3: CASSLALSGSFTGELFF
V: TRBV5-1
J: TRBJ2-2
D: .
size: .

DNA: TGTGCCAGCAGCGACAATTCTGGGGCCAACGTCCTGACTTTC
CDR3: CASSDNSGANVLTF
V: TRBV6-6
J: TRBJ2-6
D: .
size: few

DNA: TGTGCCAGCTCGGTATACACTGCCGGGGAGCTGTTTTTT
CDR3: CASSVYTAGELFF
V: TRBV6-1
J: TRBJ2-2
D: .
size: few

DNA: TGTGCCAGCAGCCTGGGAGGAGTAAAGAACACTGAAGCTTTCTTT
CDR3: CASSLGGVKNTEAFF
V: TRBV7-9
J: TRBJ1-1
D: .
size: .

DNA: TGTGCCAGCAGCTTAAGGAGGGACCGGACCCAGTACTTC
CDR3: CASSLRRDRTQYF
V: TRBV11-2
J: TRBJ2-5
D: .
size: .

DNA: TGTGCCAGCAGCTTACGTGGCAGGGGAAAAGAGACCCAGTACTTC
CDR3: CASSLRGRGKETQYF
V: TRBV13
J: TRBJ2-5
D: .
size: .

DNA: TGTGCCACCAGCAGAGATCGGGGGGGTACTGAAGCTTTCTTT
CDR3: CATSRDRGGTEAFF
V: TRBV15
J: TRBJ1-1
D: .
size: .

DNA: TGTGCCAGCAGCGGGACAGGCGGCAATCAGCCCCAGCATTTT
CDR3: CASSGTGGNQPQHF
V: TRBV2
J: TRBJ1-5
D: TRBD1
size: few

DNA: TGTGCCAGCAGCCGGACAGGGCCGAACACTGAAGCTTTCTTT
CDR3: CASSRTGPNTEAFF
V: TRBV27
J: TRBJ1-1
D: TRBD1
size: .

DNA: TGTGCCAGCAGCGTTATGAGCACAGATACGCAGTATTTT
CDR3: CASSVMSTDTQYF
V: TRBV7-9
J: TRBJ2-3
D: .
size: .

DNA: TGTGCCAGCAGTTGGGGACAGGGGAGGGGCTACGAGCAGTACTTC
CDR3: CASSWGQGRGYEQYF
V: TRBV6-6
J: TRBJ2-7
D: TRBD1
size: .

DNA: TGTGCCAGTAGTATTACCGGGACTTCAAGCTCCTACAATGAGCAGTTCTTC
CDR3: CASSITGTSSSYNEQFF
V: TRBV19
J: TRBJ2-1
D: .
size: .

DNA: TGCGCCAGCAGCCGGGTGGGTGAGGAGACCCAGTACTTC
CDR3: CASSRVGEETQYF
V: TRBV5-1
J: TRBJ2-5
D: .
size: .

DNA: TGTGCCAGCAGCTTGGTCTCGCATCTCGAGACCCAGTACTTC
CDR3: CASSLVSHLETQYF
V: TRBV4-2
J: TRBJ2-5
D: .
size: .

DNA: TGTGCCAGCACCTTCGCGACGACAGGGCAAGATACGCAGTATTTT
CDR3: CASTFATTGQDTQYF
V: TRBV6-5
J: TRBJ2-3
D: TRBD1
size: .

DNA: TGCGCCAGCAAATTCCAGCAGGGGGGGAATGAAAAACTGTTTTTT
CDR3: CASKFQQGGNEKLFF
V: TRBV4-1
J: TRBJ1-4
D: TRBD1
size: .

DNA: TGTGCCACGGGTAACACCGGGGGGCTGTTTTTT
CDR3: CATGNTGGLFF
V: TRBV7-6
J: TRBJ2-2
D: .
size: .

DNA: TGTGCCAGCAGCTTAATGGCCCTATTAGCGGGAGGGAGCACAGATACGCAGTATTTT
CDR3: CASSLMALLAGGSTDTQYF
V: TRBV7-2
J: TRBJ2-3
D: TRBD2
size: .

DNA: TGTGCCAGCTCCTTTACAGGGGTGGACGAGCAGTACTTC
CDR3: CASSFTGVDEQYF
V: TRBV18
J: TRBJ2-7
D: TRBD1
size: .

DNA: TGTGCCAGCTCACCGACTAACAAAGCCTACGAGCAGTACTTC
CDR3: CASSPTNKAYEQYF
V: TRBV18
J: TRBJ2-7
D: .
size: .

DNA: TGTGCCAGCAGCTTGGAGCCAGACTACAATGAGCAGTTCTTC
CDR3: CASSLEPDYNEQFF
V: TRBV5-4
J: TRBJ2-1
D: .
size: .

DNA: TGTGCCACCAGCAGAGAACAGGGAGATCAGCCCCAGCATTTT
CDR3: CATSREQGDQPQHF
V: TRBV15
J: TRBJ1-5
D: .
size: .

DNA: TGTGCCAGCAGCTTTATACAGGGGGACTCCTACGAGCAGTACTTC
CDR3: CASSFIQGDSYEQYF
V: TRBV7-6
J: TRBJ2-7
D: TRBD1
size: .